This TCR beta chain was sequenced during a study of T-cell memory formation after mild COVID-19. The wider study: Most TCR clusters belonged to a single donor.

TCRdb re-derived calls from the 5' RACE reads in MiXCR, one entry per CDR3 protein. The sample comprises some 450,000 distinct CDR3 sequences, about a sixth of which are singletons, and roughly 21% rests with the top ten. Germline V CDR1 and CDR2: KGHSH, LQKENI. CDR3 length equals 15 residues. V shed 3 bases and J shed 2 bases, with 8 bases lying between them. Material: PBMCs or a T cell subset sorted from them (not recorded which). The V and J genes are TRBV18 and TRBJ2-6, with unresolved D. This receptor was taken from a man younger than 30 who had mild COVID-19 (a few samples of this study predate the infection). Cell type and time point are not known. CDR3 amino acids: CASSPSCPGANVLTF. DNA of the CDR3: TGTGCCAGCTCACCCAGCTGCCCTGGGGCCAACGTCCTGACTTTC.